A selection of T cell receptor beta chains follows, all from one sample in a study of blood T cells in healthy people across ages. TCRdb reprocessed the 5' RACE reads with MiXCR, giving one entry per CDR3 protein. The sample carries about 580,000 distinct CDR3 sequences, 40% to 55% recorded once. Material: blood. The receptors originated from a man aged 80 or over in good health. Each CDR3 is given with its conserved first and last residue. D genes are given only for firm matches. A row's size may be missing; if present it is once, few, many or a size class.

clone size	D gene	V gene	J gene	CDR3 protein	CDR3 DNA
-	-	TRBV20-1	TRBJ2-2	CSTGDPNTGELFF	TGCAGTACCGGGGACCCGAACACCGGGGAGCTGTTTTTT
-	-	TRBV5-1	TRBJ2-3	CASSFQSTDTQYF	TGCGCCAGCAGCTTCCAATCGACAGATACGCAGTATTTT
many	TRBD1	TRBV6-5	TRBJ1-2	CASSYGGGQGLGYTF	TGTGCCAGCAGTTACGGTGGGGGACAGGGGTTAGGCTACACCTTC
few	-	TRBV6-4	TRBJ2-7	CASILRRGTEYEQYF	TGTGCCAGCATTCTCCGGAGGGGGACAGAGTACGAGCAGTACTTC
many	-	TRBV7-9	TRBJ1-2	CASSRVTGTAGYGYTF	TGTGCCAGCAGCCGCGTTACCGGGACTGCAGGGTATGGCTACACCTTC
-	TRBD2	TRBV4-3	TRBJ2-7	CASSPGTSGSIGAQYF	TGCGCCAGCAGCCCCGGGACTAGCGGGAGTATCGGGGCCCAGTACTTC
-	TRBD1	TRBV5-4	TRBJ2-1	CASSSPGQVGPNEQFF	TGTGCCAGCAGCTCCCCGGGACAGGTTGGCCCCAATGAGCAGTTCTTC
many	-	TRBV18	TRBJ1-1	CASSPGDLNTEAFF	TGTGCCAGCAGCCCCGGGGACTTGAACACTGAAGCTTTCTTT
once	TRBD1	TRBV6-1	TRBJ1-2	CASRRGHEGANYGYTF	TGTGCCAGCAGAAGGGGGCACGAAGGGGCTAACTATGGCTACACCTTC
few	-	TRBV29-1	TRBJ2-3	CSVVGETDTQYF	TGCAGCGTTGTGGGGGAAACAGATACGCAGTATTTT
-	-	TRBV7-2	TRBJ2-1	CASSPRQDFEQFF	TGTGCCAGCAGCCCACGGCAGGACTTTGAGCAGTTCTTC
-	-	TRBV5-1	TRBJ1-2	CASSGGSGFYGYTF	TGCGCCAGCAGCGGCGGATCAGGTTTCTATGGCTACACCTTC
-	-	TRBV4-2	TRBJ1-4	CASRNFQGPNEKLFF	TGTGCCAGCAGAAACTTTCAAGGGCCTAATGAAAAACTGTTTTTT
few	TRBD1	TRBV20-1	TRBJ1-2	CSAQARDRGYGYTF	TGCAGTGCCCAAGCCCGGGACAGGGGCTATGGCTACACCTTC